This T cell receptor beta chain originates from a study of post-analysis software for immune sequencing data. Study in general: There were relapsing-remitting, secondary progressive and progressive-relapsing multiple sclerosis among the disease courses included.

The junction had 7 bases not matched to a gene; V was cut back by 3 bases and J by 0 bases. CDR3 length: 16 amino acids. Germline V gives CDR1 SGHRS, CDR2 YFSETQ. Study findings and constraints: Controls significantly exceeded multiple sclerosis patients in normalized Chao1 diversity. TRBV5-6, TRBV5-1 and TRBV20-1 were among 4 or 5 TRBV segments more frequent in patients than controls.

Built from TCR beta cDNA, the libraries had unique molecular identifiers in them. One entry per CDR3 protein, called by TCRdb with MiXCR from the PCR reads. In the table there are 700,000 to 900,000 distinct CDR3 sequences, about 45% of which are singletons. This clonotype was detected once. As yet, its antigen is unknown. Source material: blood. The chain employs TRBV5-1 and TRBJ1-2; 8 bases map to TRBD1. This TCR derives from a girl between 5 and 17 years old with multiple sclerosis. CDR3 nucleotide sequence: TGCGCCAGCAGCTACTCCGGACAGGGCCCTAACTATGGCTACACCTTC. Its translation: CASSYSGQGPNYGYTF.